The following is a T cell receptor (beta chain) sequence with its context. Its antigen is unidentified. V shed 5 bases and J 5 bases; nucleotides not matched to a gene: 10. The length of the CDR3 is 15 residues. Germline CDR1 is SGHVS and CDR2 is FNYEAQ. The data originate from a study of T-cell memory formation after mild COVID-19. Study-level findings and limits: Specificity for SARS-CoV-2 was not confirmed among the second-wave clones peaking on day 37. Some clones that responded turned up in pre-infection memory, which suggests that cross-reactive memory joined in.

One entry per CDR3 protein, called by TCRdb with MiXCR from the 5' RACE reads. Of some 350,000 distinct CDR3 sequences in the sample, about an eighth were seen once. The chain employs TRBV7-6 and TRBJ2-5; 8 bases align to TRBD1. The specimen was PBMCs or a T cell subset sorted from them (not recorded which). This clonotype was obtained from a man between 18 and 35 years old who had mild COVID-19 (a few samples of this study predate the infection). Cell type and time point are not known. The CDR3 sequence is CASSRGQGGTETQYF. In DNA form, the CDR3 reads TGTGCCAGCAGCAGAGGACAGGGTGGGACGGAGACCCAGTACTTC.